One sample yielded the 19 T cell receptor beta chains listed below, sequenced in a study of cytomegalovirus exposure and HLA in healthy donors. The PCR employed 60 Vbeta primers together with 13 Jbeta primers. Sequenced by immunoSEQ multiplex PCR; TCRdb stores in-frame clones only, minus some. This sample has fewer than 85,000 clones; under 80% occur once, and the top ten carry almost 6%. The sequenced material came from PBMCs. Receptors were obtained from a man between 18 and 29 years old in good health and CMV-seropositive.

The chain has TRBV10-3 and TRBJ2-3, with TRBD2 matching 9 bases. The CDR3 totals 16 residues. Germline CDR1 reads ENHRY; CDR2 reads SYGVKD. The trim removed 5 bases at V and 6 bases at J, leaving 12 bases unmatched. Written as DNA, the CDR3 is TGTGCCATCAGTTTACGAGGGCGGGAGGGGGTGGATACGCAGTATTTT. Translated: CAISLRGREGVDTQYF.

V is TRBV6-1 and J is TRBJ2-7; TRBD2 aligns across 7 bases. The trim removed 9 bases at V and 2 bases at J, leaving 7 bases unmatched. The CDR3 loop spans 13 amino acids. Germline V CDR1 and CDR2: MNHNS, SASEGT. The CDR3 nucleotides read TGTGCCAGTGGAGCGGGACGGGCCTACGAGCAGTACTTC. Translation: CASGAGRAYEQYF.

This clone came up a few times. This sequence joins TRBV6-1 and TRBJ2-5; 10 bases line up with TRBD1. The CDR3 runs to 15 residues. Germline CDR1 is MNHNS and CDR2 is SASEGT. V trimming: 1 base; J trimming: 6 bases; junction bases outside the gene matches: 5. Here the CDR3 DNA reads TGTGCCAGCAGTGAAGGACAGGGGGCATGGAAGACCCAGTACTTC. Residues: CASSEGQGAWKTQYF.

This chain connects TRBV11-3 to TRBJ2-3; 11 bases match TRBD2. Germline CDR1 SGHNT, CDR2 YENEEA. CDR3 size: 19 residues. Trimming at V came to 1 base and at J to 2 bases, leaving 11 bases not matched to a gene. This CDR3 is CASSLGLSASGRITDTQYF. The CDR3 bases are TGTGCCAGCAGCTTAGGTCTGTCCGCTAGCGGGAGGATCACAGATACGCAGTATTTT.

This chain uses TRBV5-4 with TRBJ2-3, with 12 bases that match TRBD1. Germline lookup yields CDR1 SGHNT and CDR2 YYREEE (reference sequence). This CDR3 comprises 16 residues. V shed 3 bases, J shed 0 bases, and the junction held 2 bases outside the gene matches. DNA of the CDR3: TGTGCCAGCAGCTGGGGACAGGGGGCTAGCACAGATACGCAGTATTTT. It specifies CASSWGQGASTDTQYF.

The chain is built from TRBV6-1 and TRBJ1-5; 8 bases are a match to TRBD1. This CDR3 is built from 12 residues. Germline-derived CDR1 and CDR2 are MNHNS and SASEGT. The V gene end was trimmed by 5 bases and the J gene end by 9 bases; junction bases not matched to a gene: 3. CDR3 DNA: TGTGCCAGCAGTCCAGGGACAGGGCCCCAGCATTTT. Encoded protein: CASSPGTGPQHF.

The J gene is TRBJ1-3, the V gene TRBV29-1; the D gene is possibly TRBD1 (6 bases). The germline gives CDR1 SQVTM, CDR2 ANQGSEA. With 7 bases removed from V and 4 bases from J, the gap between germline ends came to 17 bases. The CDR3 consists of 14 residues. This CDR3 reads CSANLGGVGNTIYF. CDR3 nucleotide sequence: TGCAGCGCGAACCTAGGGGGGGTGGGAAACACCATATATTTT.

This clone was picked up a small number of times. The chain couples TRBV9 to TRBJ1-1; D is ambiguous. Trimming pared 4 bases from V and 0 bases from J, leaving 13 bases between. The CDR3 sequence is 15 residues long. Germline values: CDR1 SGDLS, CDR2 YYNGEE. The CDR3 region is CASSPGLKVNTEAFF. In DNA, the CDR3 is TGTGCCAGCAGCCCAGGCCTTAAAGTGAACACTGAAGCTTTCTTT. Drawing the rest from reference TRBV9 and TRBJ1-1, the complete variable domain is DSGVTQTPKHLITATGQRVTLRCSPRSGDLSVYWYQQSLDQGLQFLIQYYNGEERAKGNILERFSAQQFPDLHSELNLSSLELGDSALYFCASSPGLKVNTEAFFGQGTRLTVV.

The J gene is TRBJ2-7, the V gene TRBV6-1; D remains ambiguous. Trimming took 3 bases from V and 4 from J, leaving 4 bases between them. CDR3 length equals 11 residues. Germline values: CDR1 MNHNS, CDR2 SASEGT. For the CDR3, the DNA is TGTGCCAGCAGTGACAGATACGAGCAGTACTTC. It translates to CASSDRYEQYF.

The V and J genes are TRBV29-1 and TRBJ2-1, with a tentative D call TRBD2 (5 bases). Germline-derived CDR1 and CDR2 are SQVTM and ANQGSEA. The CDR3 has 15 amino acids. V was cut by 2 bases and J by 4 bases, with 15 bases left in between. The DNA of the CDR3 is TGCAGCGTTGAACCCACCCCACTAGAATACAATGAGCAGTTCTTC. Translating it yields CSVEPTPLEYNEQFF.

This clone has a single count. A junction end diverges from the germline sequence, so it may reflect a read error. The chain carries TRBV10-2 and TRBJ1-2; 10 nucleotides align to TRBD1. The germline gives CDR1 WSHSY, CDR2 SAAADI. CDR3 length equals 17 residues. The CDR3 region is CASSESDRGRFVSGYTF. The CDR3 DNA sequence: TGCGCAAGCAGTGAGAGCGACAGGGGGCGTTTTGTTTCTGGCTACACCTTC.

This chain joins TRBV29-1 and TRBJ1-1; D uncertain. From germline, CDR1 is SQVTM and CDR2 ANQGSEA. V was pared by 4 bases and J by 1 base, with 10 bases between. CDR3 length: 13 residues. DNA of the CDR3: TGCAGCGTTGGTGAGGGAGGGAACACTGAAGCTTTCTTT. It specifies CSVGEGGNTEAFF.

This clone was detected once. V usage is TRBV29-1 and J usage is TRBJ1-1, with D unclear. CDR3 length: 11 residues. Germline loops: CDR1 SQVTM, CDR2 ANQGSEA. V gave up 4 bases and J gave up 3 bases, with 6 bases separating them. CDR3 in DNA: TGCAGCGTTGCCGGGTACACTGAAGCTTTCTTT. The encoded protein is CSVAGYTEAFF.

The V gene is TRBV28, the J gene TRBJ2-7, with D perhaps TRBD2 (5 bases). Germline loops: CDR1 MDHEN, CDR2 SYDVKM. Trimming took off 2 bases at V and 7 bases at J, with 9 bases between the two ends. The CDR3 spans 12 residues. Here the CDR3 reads CASSLPGSEQYF. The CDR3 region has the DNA TGTGCCAGCAGTTTACCGGGGAGTGAGCAGTACTTC.

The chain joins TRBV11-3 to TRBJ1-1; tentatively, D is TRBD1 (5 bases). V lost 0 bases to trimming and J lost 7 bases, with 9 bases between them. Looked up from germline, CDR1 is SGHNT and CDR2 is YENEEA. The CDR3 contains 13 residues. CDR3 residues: CASSLEGTGEAFF. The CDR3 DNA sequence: TGTGCCAGCAGCTTAGAGGGTACAGGTGAAGCTTTCTTT.

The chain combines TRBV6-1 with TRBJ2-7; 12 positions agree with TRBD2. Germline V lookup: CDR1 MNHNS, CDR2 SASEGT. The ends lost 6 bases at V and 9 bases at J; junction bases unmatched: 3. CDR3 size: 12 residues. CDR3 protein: CASSLGLAGQYF. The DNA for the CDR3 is TGTGCCAGCAGCTTGGGACTAGCGGGGCAGTACTTC.

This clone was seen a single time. Here the CDR3 DNA reads TGTGCCAGCAGCTTAAGCTCGCAGGTTAATCAGCCCCAGCATTTT. Amino acid sequence: CASSLSSQVNQPQHF. This chain uses TRBV7-9 with TRBJ1-5; unclear D gene. V was trimmed by 2 bases and J by 4 bases, leaving 12 bases between them. The CDR3 is 15 residues long. Looked up from germline, CDR1 is SEHNR and CDR2 is FQNEAQ (reference sequence).

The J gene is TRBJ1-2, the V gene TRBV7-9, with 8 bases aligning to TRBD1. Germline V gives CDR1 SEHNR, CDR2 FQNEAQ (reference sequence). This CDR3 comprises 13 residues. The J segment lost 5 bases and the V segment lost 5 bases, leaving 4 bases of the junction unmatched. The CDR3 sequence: CASSPDRGYGYTF. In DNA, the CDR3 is TGTGCCAGCAGCCCCGACAGGGGTTATGGCTACACCTTC. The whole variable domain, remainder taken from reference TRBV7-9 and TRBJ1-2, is DTGVSQNPRHKITKRGQNVTFRCDPISEHNRLYWYRQTLGQGPEFLTYFQNEAQLEKSRLLSDRFSAERPKGSFSTLEIQRTEQGDSAMYLCASSPDRGYGYTFGSGTRLTVV.

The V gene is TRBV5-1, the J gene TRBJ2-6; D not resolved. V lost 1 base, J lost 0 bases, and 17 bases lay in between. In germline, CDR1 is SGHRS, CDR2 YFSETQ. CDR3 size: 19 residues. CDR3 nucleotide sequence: TGCGCCAGCAGCTTGCCCCCCACTGCGGTCCGCTCTGGGGCCAACGTCCTGACTTTC. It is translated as CASSLPPTAVRSGANVLTF.